What follows is one TCR beta chain and its context. This entry is derived from a study of CD8 T cells in Susac syndrome. About 0.5 to 1 ug RNA was reverse transcribed with random hexamers. TCRdb used MiXCR to reprocess the immunoSEQ multiplex PCR reads, holding one entry per CDR3 protein. The data hold 150,000 or so distinct CDR3 sequences, with roughly 94% observed a single time. V was trimmed by 0 bases and J by 3 bases, leaving 12 bases between them. The CDR3 covers 15 residues. CDR1 and CDR2 (germline): LNHNV, YYDKDF (reference sequence). The chain employs TRBV15 and TRBJ2-7; D not resolved. The receptor comes from a human donor with multiple sclerosis. Sequenced: CD8+ T cells from PBMCs. The CDR3 here is CATSREDLYIYEQYF. CDR3 DNA sequence: TGTGCCACCAGCAGAGAGGACCTATACATCTACGAGCAGTACTTC. Full variable domain (remainder filled in from reference TRBV15 and TRBJ2-7): DAMVIQNPRYQVTQFGKPVTLSCSQTLNHNVMYWYQQKSSQAPKLLFHYYDKDFNNEADTPDNFQSRRPNTSFCFLDIRSPGLGDTAMYLCATSREDLYIYEQYFGPGTRLTVT.